Following are 26 T cell receptor beta chains from one sample sequenced in a study of cytomegalovirus exposure and HLA in healthy donors. In the PCR, 60 Vbeta and 13 Jbeta primers were used. The assay was immunoSEQ multiplex PCR, and TCRdb's table has in-frame clones only and misses some. The table has under 200,000 clones, approximately 86% seen once. Material: PBMCs. The source of these receptors is a woman younger than 35 in good health and CMV-seronegative.

CDR3 sequence (DNA): TGTGCCAGCAGCTATCCTGACGACAGGGTTCACACTGAAGCTTTCTTT. Translated, it gives CASSYPDDRVHTEAFF. V and J are TRBV6-6 and TRBJ1-1, with 7 bases identical to TRBD1. After removal of 6 bases from V and 3 bases from J, the junction contained 13 bases not matched to a gene. The CDR3 has 16 residues. Germline V gives CDR1 MNHNY, CDR2 SVGAGI (reference sequence).

The chain carries TRBV2 and TRBJ2-3, with 13 bases lining up with TRBD2. Germline trimming cut 4 bases from V and 7 bases from J; bases unmatched to any gene: 5. The germline CDR1 and CDR2 sequences are SNHLY and FYNNEI. CDR3 length: 15 residues. The CDR3 here is CASSVTSGGANTQYF. The CDR3 nucleotides are TGTGCCAGCAGTGTTACTAGCGGGGGGGCTAATACGCAGTATTTT.

This chain joins TRBV27 and TRBJ2-7; D is possibly TRBD2 (6 bases). V was shortened by 4 bases and J by 0 bases, with 13 bases between the two germline ends. Germline loops: CDR1 MNHEY, CDR2 SMNVEV (reference sequence). The CDR3 has 15 amino acids. DNA of the CDR3: TGTGCCAGCAGTTCCCCCCGGGGGAGCTCCTACGAGCAGTACTTC. It yields the protein CASSSPRGSSYEQYF.

The CDR3 DNA reads TGTGCCAGCAGCCGAATGGGCAGGGTAGACTCTGGGGCCAACGTCCTGACTTTC. Encoded protein: CASSRMGRVDSGANVLTF. The chain uses TRBV2 and TRBJ2-6; TRBD1 is a possible D gene (5 bases). Germline V lookup: CDR1 SNHLY, CDR2 FYNNEI. The CDR3 has 18 residues. Trimming pared 6 bases from V and 0 bases from J, leaving 18 bases between.

The chain uses TRBV10-3 and TRBJ2-1, with TRBD1 matching 10 bases. The CDR3 consists of 13 residues. V shed 7 bases and J 5 bases; nucleotides not matched to a gene: 2. Germline CDR1 ENHRY, CDR2 SYGVKD. The CDR3 here is CAIKGQGDNEQFF. CDR3 bases: TGTGCCATCAAAGGACAGGGGGACAATGAGCAGTTCTTC.

This sequence joins TRBV30 and TRBJ1-1; possible D gene TRBD1, 6 bases. This CDR3 spans 15 amino acids. From germline, CDR1 is GTSNPN and CDR2 SVGIG (reference sequence). V gave up 0 bases and J gave up 3 bases, with 14 bases separating them. CDR3 protein: CAWSVIHRVDTEAFF. CDR3 DNA sequence: TGTGCCTGGAGTGTAATTCACAGGGTGGACACTGAAGCTTTCTTT.

This chain links TRBV28 with TRBJ1-4; D ambiguous. The CDR3 spans 14 residues. Trimming removed 8 bases from V and 3 bases from J, with 13 bases in between. Per germline, CDR1 MDHEN and CDR2 SYDVKM. The CDR3 DNA sequence: TGTGCCAGCGGGGAGGCCGGACCTAATGAAAAACTGTTTTTT. The encoded protein is CASGEAGPNEKLFF. The complete variable domain, with remaining parts taken from reference TRBV28 and TRBJ1-4, reads DVKVTQSSRYLVKRTGEKVFLECVQDMDHENMFWYRQDPGLGLRLIYFSYDVKMKEKGDIPEGYSVSREKKERFSLILESASTNQTSMYLCASGEAGPNEKLFFGSGTQLSVL.

The J gene is TRBJ2-3, the V gene TRBV30, with unresolved D. The CDR3 contains 15 residues. Trimming left V 4 bases short and J 1 base short, with 15 bases between. The germline V gene has CDR1 GTSNPN and CDR2 SVGIG (reference sequence). The CDR3 nucleotides read TGTGCCTGGATGGATTCTGGGCAGGGCACAGATACGCAGTATTTT. Translating it yields CAWMDSGQGTDTQYF.

V usage is TRBV19 and J usage is TRBJ2-7; weak D call: TRBD2 (6 bases). V was cut by 1 base and J by 6 bases, with 16 bases left in between. The CDR3 totals 15 residues. Germline V lookup: CDR1 LNHDA, CDR2 SQIVND (reference sequence). In DNA, the CDR3 is TGTGCCAGTAGTATAGGTGAGACGGAGGGTACCGAGCAGTACTTC. Translated, it gives CASSIGETEGTEQYF.

This chain uses TRBV2 with TRBJ2-3, with 9 positions matching TRBD2. Unmatched junction bases numbered 8, after V lost 6 bases and J lost 4 bases. CDR1 SNHLY and CDR2 FYNNEI come from the germline V gene. CDR3 length equals 15 residues. The CDR3 sequence: CASRAAGGRADTQYF. CDR3 nucleotide sequence: TGTGCCAGCAGGGCCGCGGGGGGGCGTGCAGATACGCAGTATTTT.

The chain is built from TRBV6-4 and TRBJ2-1; 9 bases agree with TRBD2. V shed 2 bases, J shed 7 bases, and the junction held 12 bases outside the gene matches. Per germline, CDR1 MRHNA and CDR2 SNTAGT. The CDR3 is 17 amino acids. CDR3 protein: CASSDGRREGPENEQFF. The DNA for the CDR3 is TGTGCCAGCAGTGACGGGAGGCGGGAGGGCCCCGAGAATGAGCAGTTCTTC.

The chain is built from TRBV2 and TRBJ1-4; 9 nucleotides match TRBD1. The CDR3 is made up of 14 amino acids. Unmatched junction bases numbered 6, after V lost 5 bases and J lost 8 bases. Looked up from germline, CDR1 is SNHLY and CDR2 is FYNNEI. CDR3 DNA: TGTGCCAGCAGTCGAACAGGGGGCATCGAAAAACTGTTTTTT. Protein product: CASSRTGGIEKLFF. The variable domain in full, with the rest retrieved from reference TRBV2 and TRBJ1-4, is EPEVTQTPSHQVTQMGQEVILRCVPISNHLYFYWYRQILGQKVEFLVSFYNNEISEKSEIFDDQFSVERPDGSNFTLKIRSTKLEDSAMYFCASSRTGGIEKLFFGSGTQLSVL.

This rearrangement joins TRBV5-1 to TRBJ2-5, with TRBD1 identical over 8 bases. CDR3 length equals 14 residues. From germline, CDR1 is SGHRS and CDR2 YFSETQ. The junction had 6 bases not matched to a gene; V was cut back by 3 bases and J by 5 bases. The CDR3 DNA follows: TGCGCCAGCAGCTGGACAGGGCTGGAGGAGACCCAGTACTTC. It specifies CASSWTGLEETQYF. Using reference TRBV5-1 and TRBJ2-5 for the parts outside the CDR3, the full variable domain is KAGVTQTPRYLIKTRGQQVTLSCSPISGHRSVSWYQQTPGQGLQFLFEYFSETQRNKGNFPGRFSGRQFSNSRSEMNVSTLELGDSALYLCASSWTGLEETQYFGPGTRLLVL.

The chain carries TRBV5-1 and TRBJ1-1, with D perhaps TRBD1 (5 bases). Per germline, CDR1 SGHRS and CDR2 YFSETQ. V lost 1 base, J lost 4 bases, and 11 bases lay in between. This CDR3 region has 14 residues. CDR3 protein: CASSLTGSITEAFF. The CDR3 DNA follows: TGCGCCAGCAGCTTGACAGGCTCAATCACTGAAGCTTTCTTT.

V is TRBV7-2 and J is TRBJ2-2; 8 bases are a match to TRBD2. CDR1 and CDR2 from the germline V gene are SGHTA and FQGNSA. The length of the CDR3 is 17 residues. The junction had 14 bases not matched to a gene; V was cut back by 5 bases and J by 6 bases. The CDR3, as DNA: TGTGCCAGCAGCCCTGGCGGAGTAGCGGGGATCTCCGGGGAGCTGTTTTTT. It translates to CASSPGGVAGISGELFF.

V gene TRBV27 combines with J gene TRBJ1-1, with a possible D match to TRBD1 (6 bases). Deletions cut 6 bases from V and 8 bases from J, with 10 bases between. The germline gives CDR1 MNHEY, CDR2 SMNVEV (reference sequence). The CDR3 is 11 amino acids. The CDR3 loop reads CASRLRGEAFF. In nucleotides, the CDR3 is TGTGCCAGCAGGCTAAGGGGGGAAGCTTTCTTT.

This chain's CDR3 is CASSLVAGNYNEQFF. In DNA form, the CDR3 reads TGCGCCAGCAGCTTGGTTGCGGGGAACTACAATGAGCAGTTCTTC. The chain recombines TRBV5-1 with TRBJ2-1, with D maybe TRBD2 (6 bases). The V gene's germline CDR1 is SGHRS and CDR2 YFSETQ. The length of the CDR3 is 15 residues. V lost 0 bases to trimming and J lost 3 bases, with 10 bases between them.

The rearrangement uses TRBV15 and TRBJ2-2, with 7 bases that match TRBD1. CDR1 and CDR2 (germline): LNHNV, YYDKDF (reference sequence). This CDR3 has 15 residues. J was trimmed by 3 bases and V by 8 bases; bases with no gene match: 9. The CDR3 nucleotides are TGTGCCACCCACGCCGGGACAGAAGACACCGGGGAGCTGTTTTTT. As protein: CATHAGTEDTGELFF.

The chain has TRBV2 and TRBJ1-2, with D hard to call. The CDR3 runs 14 residues. Trimming took 2 bases from V and 6 from J, leaving 13 bases between them. The germline CDR1 and CDR2 sequences are SNHLY and FYNNEI. DNA for the CDR3: TGTGCCAGCAGTGAAAGAGGGTCAGTAAATGGCTACACCTTC. It yields the protein CASSERGSVNGYTF.

The V call is TRBV7-6, the J call TRBJ2-3; 9 nucleotides agree with TRBD2. V lost 6 bases, J lost 7 bases, and 8 bases stayed unmatched. Germline V gene data show CDR1 as SGHVS and CDR2 as FNYEAQ. This CDR3 contains 14 residues. CDR3 amino acids: CASRGGSGGNTQYF. The DNA of the CDR3 is TGTGCCAGCAGAGGGGGTAGCGGGGGAAATACGCAGTATTTT. The variable domain in full, with the rest retrieved from reference TRBV7-6 and TRBJ2-3, is GAGVSQSPRYKVTKRGQDVALRCDPISGHVSLYWYRQALGQGPEFLTYFNYEAQQDKSGLPNDRFSAERPEGSISTLTIQRTEQRDSAMYRCASRGGSGGNTQYFGPGTRLTVL.

This clone has just a few counts. V usage is TRBV6-1 and J usage is TRBJ1-5; perhaps TRBD1 as D (5 bases). Germline V gives CDR1 MNHNS, CDR2 SASEGT. Trimming shortened V by 3 bases and J by 3 bases, and 9 bases separated the two germline ends. This CDR3 is 14 amino acids long. The CDR3 DNA is TGTGCCAGCAGTGAGCAGGGCCCCAATCAGCCCCAGCATTTT. Translated: CASSEQGPNQPQHF.

The chain has TRBV7-9 and TRBJ2-7; D is unclear. The CDR3 is made up of 16 amino acids. V lost 5 bases, J lost 3 bases, and 20 bases lay in between. From germline, CDR1 is SEHNR and CDR2 FQNEAQ (reference sequence). CDR3 DNA: TGTGCCAGCAGCCAAGGCGCGAGTGACACGTACTACGAGCAGTACTTC. Translated: CASSQGASDTYYEQYF.

This chain connects TRBV30 to TRBJ1-2; D gene ambiguous. The CDR3 is 13 residues long. The V gene's germline CDR1 is GTSNPN and CDR2 SVGIG (reference sequence). V lost 4 bases, J lost 1 base, and 10 bases lay in between. Here the CDR3 reads CAWIEGSNYGYTF. The CDR3 DNA reads as TGTGCCTGGATTGAGGGCAGTAACTATGGCTACACCTTC.

There are a few counts of this clone. The CDR3 DNA is TGTGCCTCATCGGCGGGGAATCATAATTCACCCCTCCACTTT. As protein: CASSAGNHNSPLHF. The rearrangement joins TRBV6-5 to TRBJ1-6; D ambiguous. V lost 11 bases to trimming and J lost 5 bases, with 16 bases between them. This CDR3 is built from 14 residues. Per germline, CDR1 MNHEY and CDR2 SVGAGI.

The J gene is TRBJ2-6, the V gene TRBV27; no firm D call. The germline gives CDR1 MNHEY, CDR2 SMNVEV (reference sequence). V shed 3 bases and J shed 4 bases, with 13 bases lying between them. The CDR3 is 16 amino acids. The CDR3 nucleotides read TGTGCCAGCAGTTTCTCGGTGTGGAGAGGGGCCAACGTCCTGACTTTC. Protein sequence: CASSFSVWRGANVLTF.

This chain connects TRBV7-9 to TRBJ1-1; 10 bases agree with TRBD1. Germline values: CDR1 SEHNR, CDR2 FQNEAQ (reference sequence). The junction had 8 bases not matched to a gene; V was cut back by 3 bases and J by 4 bases. There are 16 residues in the CDR3. The CDR3 DNA reads TGTGCCAGCAGCTTCCCCGCCCGGACAGGGGGCACTGAAGCTTTCTTT. Its protein is CASSFPARTGGTEAFF. The entire variable domain, with the rest obtained from reference TRBV7-9 and TRBJ1-1, is as follows: DTGVSQNPRHKITKRGQNVTFRCDPISEHNRLYWYRQTLGQGPEFLTYFQNEAQLEKSRLLSDRFSAERPKGSFSTLEIQRTEQGDSAMYLCASSFPARTGGTEAFFGQGTRLTVV.